A single sample is the source of the 3 T cell receptor beta chains below, sequenced in a study of T cell changes during pregnancy in multiple sclerosis. Libraries were prepared by immunoSEQ multiplex PCR; TCRdb keeps only in-frame clonotypes and omits some of them. The sample lists tens of thousands of clones; roughly nine tenths were seen once. Material: CD4+ T cells from peripheral blood mononuclear cells, obtained in the first trimester of pregnancy. The origin of the receptors is a female donor with multiple sclerosis, enrolled in a pregnancy study.

The chain has TRBV2 and TRBJ2-1, with 7 bases identical to TRBD1. Per the germline V gene, CDR1 is SNHLY and CDR2 is FYNNEI. V lost 3 bases to trimming and J lost 7 bases; unmatched junction nucleotides: 3. The CDR3 runs to 13 residues. The CDR3 sequence: CASSDRRGNEQFF. The CDR3 DNA reads as TGTGCCAGCAGTGATCGCAGGGGGAATGAGCAGTTCTTC.

The chain uses TRBV28 and TRBJ2-3; 8 bases line up with TRBD1. Losses at the gene ends were 3 bases for V and 7 bases for J; bases not matched to a gene: 6. Germline lookup yields CDR1 MDHEN and CDR2 SYDVKM. The CDR3 length is 14 residues. The CDR3 spells CASSFTGGMYTQYF. The CDR3 region has the DNA TGTGCCAGCAGTTTCACAGGGGGTATGTATACGCAGTATTTT.

The chain recombines TRBV5-1 with TRBJ2-1; weak D call: TRBD2 (7 bases). The germline V gene encodes CDR1 SGHRS and CDR2 YFSETQ. Trimming shortened V by 4 bases and J by 6 bases, and 26 bases separated the two germline ends. The CDR3 runs 18 residues. This chain's CDR3 is CASSRFGSPEGEGNEQFF. The CDR3 DNA reads as TGCGCCAGCAGCCGGTTCGGGTCCCCCGAGGGGGAGGGCAATGAGCAGTTCTTC.